Each of the 5 T cell receptor beta chains below was sequenced from the same sample in a study of T cell responses to AZD1222 COVID-19 vaccine (dated by TCRdb to the early 2020s). The time point label corresponds to: baseline before first vaccination. The library was produced with the immunoSEQ multiplex PCR assay. The source is immuneACCESS, and TCRdb retained only in-frame sequences with V and J called. Part of the clones is not carried over; for the studies checked, unresolved V genes explain less than half of this, and the remainder is unexplained. This sample has 95,000 to 150,000 clones in its table, and approximately 85% of those were observed once. The ten largest account for over 5.5% of the sample. The sample consisted of peripheral blood, taken on day 0 of AZD1222 vaccination. The receptors here all came from an adult in good health.

Turning to this clone: Other nucleotide sequences in the sample specify the same CDR3. This chain connects TRBV7-8 to TRBJ1-1; D is possibly TRBD1 (5 bases). Per germline, CDR1 SGHVS and CDR2 FQNEAQ. V was trimmed by 2 bases and J by 6 bases, leaving 13 bases between them. The CDR3 contains 14 residues. This CDR3 reads CASSLSAGVPEAFF. CDR3 bases: TGTGCCAGCAGCTTAAGTGCGGGGGTCCCTGAAGCTTTCTTT.

The chain joins TRBV14 to TRBJ1-4; unclear D gene. This CDR3 is 14 amino acids long. Germline CDR1 SGHDN, CDR2 FVKESK. The V and J ends lost 2 bases and 8 bases respectively, with 12 bases between them. In DNA form, the CDR3 reads TGTGCCAGCAGCCAACAAGGGTATGGGGAAAAACTGTTTTTT. It specifies CASSQQGYGEKLFF.

V usage is TRBV5-1 and J usage is TRBJ2-1; D possibly corresponds to TRBD2 (6 bases). This CDR3 is built from 13 residues. The germline V gene encodes CDR1 SGHRS and CDR2 YFSETQ. V shed 1 base and J shed 8 bases, with 10 bases lying between them. The CDR3 nucleotides read TGCGCCAGCAGCTTGCGGCCGGGGGATGAGCAGTTCTTC. This sequence encodes CASSLRPGDEQFF.

This clone showed up just once. The rearrangement links TRBV7-6 to TRBJ1-1, with TRBD1 matching 8 bases. CDR3 size: 15 residues. Germline V gene sequence: CDR1 SGHVS, CDR2 FNYEAQ. Unmatched junction bases numbered 3, after V lost 2 bases and J lost 1 base. The CDR3 DNA sequence: TGTGCCAGCAGCTTACCAGGGGGCGCGAACACTGAAGCTTTCTTT. Translated, it gives CASSLPGGANTEAFF.

This clone was recorded at least ten times. The chain combines TRBV6-1 with TRBJ1-5, with a weak D call TRBD1 (5 bases). Per germline, CDR1 MNHNS and CDR2 SASEGT. This CDR3 spans 18 amino acids. V was shortened by 4 bases and J by 0 bases, with 19 bases between the two germline ends. For the CDR3, the DNA is TGTGCCAGCAGTGGCCCAGGGTGGGGCTCTTATAGCAATCAGCCCCAGCATTTT. This encodes CASSGPGWGSYSNQPQHF.